This T cell receptor (beta chain) comes out of a study of CD8 T cells in ankylosing spondylitis. Study results and limitations: Peripheral blood held disease-linked clones only at relatively low frequency, and these were CD8+.

This clonotype was observed many times. Its antigen is as yet unknown. Using its own MiXCR run on the 5' RACE reads, TCRdb lists one record per CDR3 protein. The sample shows some 250,000 distinct CDR3 sequences, under 30% of them seen only once. The CDR3 contains 15 residues. CDR1 and CDR2 (germline): MRHNA, SNTAGT. V lost 5 bases and J 5 bases, leaving 18 bases between the germline ends. Sequenced sample: blood, either unsorted or a sorted T cell fraction (not recorded which). The TCR comes from a male donor with ankylosing spondylitis or in good health (not recorded which). The rearrangement joins TRBV6-4 to TRBJ2-5; perhaps TRBD2 as D (6 bases). This CDR3 reads CASSWDCIWVETQYF. The CDR3 bases are TGTGCCAGCAGTTGGGACTGTATTTGGGTTGAGACCCAGTACTTC.